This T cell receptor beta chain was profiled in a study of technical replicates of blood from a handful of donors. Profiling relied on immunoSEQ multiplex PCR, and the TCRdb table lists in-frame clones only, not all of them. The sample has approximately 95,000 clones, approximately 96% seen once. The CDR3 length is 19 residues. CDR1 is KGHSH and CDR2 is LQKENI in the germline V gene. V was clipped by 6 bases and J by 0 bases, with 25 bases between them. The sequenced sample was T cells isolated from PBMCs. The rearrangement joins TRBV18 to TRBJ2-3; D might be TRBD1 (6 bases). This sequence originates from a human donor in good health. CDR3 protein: CASSDIWTATLFSTDTQYF. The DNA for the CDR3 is TGTGCCAGCTCCGACATCTGGACAGCCACTTTATTCAGCACAGATACGCAGTATTTT.